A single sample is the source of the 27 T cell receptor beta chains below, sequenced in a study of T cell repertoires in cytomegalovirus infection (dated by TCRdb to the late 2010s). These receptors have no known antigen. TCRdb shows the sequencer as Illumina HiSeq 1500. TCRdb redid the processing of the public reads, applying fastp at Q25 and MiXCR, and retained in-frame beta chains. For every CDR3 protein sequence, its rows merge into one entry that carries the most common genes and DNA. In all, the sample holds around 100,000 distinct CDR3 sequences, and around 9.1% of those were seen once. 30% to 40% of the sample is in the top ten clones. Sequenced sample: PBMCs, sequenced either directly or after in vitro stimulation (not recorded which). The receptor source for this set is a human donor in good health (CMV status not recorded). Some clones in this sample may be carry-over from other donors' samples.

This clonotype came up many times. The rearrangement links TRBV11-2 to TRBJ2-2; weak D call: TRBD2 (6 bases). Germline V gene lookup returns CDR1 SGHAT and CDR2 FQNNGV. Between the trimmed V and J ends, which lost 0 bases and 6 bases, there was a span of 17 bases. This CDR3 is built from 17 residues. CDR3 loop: CASSLDGSGSWPGELFF. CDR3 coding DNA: TGTGCCAGCAGCTTAGATGGTAGCGGTTCTTGGCCCGGGGAGCTGTTTTTT. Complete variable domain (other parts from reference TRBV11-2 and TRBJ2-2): EAGVAQSPRYKIIEKRQSVAFWCNPISGHATLYWYQQILGQGPKLLIQFQNNGVVDDSQLPKDRFSAERLKGVDSTLKIQPAKLEDSAVYLCASSLDGSGSWPGELFFGEGSRLTVL.

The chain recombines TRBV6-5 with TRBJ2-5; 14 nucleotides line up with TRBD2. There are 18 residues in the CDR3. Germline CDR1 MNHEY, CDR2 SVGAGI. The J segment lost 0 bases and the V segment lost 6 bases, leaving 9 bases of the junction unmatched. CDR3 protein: CASRGLAGGNLYQETQYF. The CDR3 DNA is TGTGCCAGCAGAGGACTAGCGGGAGGAAATCTGTACCAAGAGACCCAGTACTTC.

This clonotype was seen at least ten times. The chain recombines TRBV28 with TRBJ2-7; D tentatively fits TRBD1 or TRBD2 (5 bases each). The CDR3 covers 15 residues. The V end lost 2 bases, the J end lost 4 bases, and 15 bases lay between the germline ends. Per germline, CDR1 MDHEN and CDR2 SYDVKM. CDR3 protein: CASSLESGTPYEQYV. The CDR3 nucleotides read TGTGCCAGCAGTTTAGAGTCGGGGACCCCGTACGAGCAGTACGTC.

The CDR3 DNA reads as TGTGCCAGCAGCTTAGGGAGGGGAATAGCAGAGGCTGGGGCCAACGTCCTGACTTTC. It translates to CASSLGRGIAEAGANVLTF. The chain couples TRBV11-2 to TRBJ2-6; possibly TRBD2 for D (6 bases). V lost 1 base and J 2 bases, leaving 18 bases between the germline ends. The CDR3 runs 19 residues. CDR1 and CDR2 from the germline V gene are SGHAT and FQNNGV.

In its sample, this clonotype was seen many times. CDR3 region: CASSLAGATGELFF. The DNA of the CDR3 is TGTGCCAGCAGCTTGGCCGGGGCCACCGGGGAGCTGTTTTTT. The chain is built from TRBV7-9 and TRBJ2-2; tentatively, D is TRBD1 or TRBD2 (5 bases each). CDR3 length equals 14 residues. V gave up 3 bases and J gave up 4 bases, with 9 bases separating them. Germline V lookup: CDR1 SEHNR, CDR2 FQNEAQ (reference sequence).

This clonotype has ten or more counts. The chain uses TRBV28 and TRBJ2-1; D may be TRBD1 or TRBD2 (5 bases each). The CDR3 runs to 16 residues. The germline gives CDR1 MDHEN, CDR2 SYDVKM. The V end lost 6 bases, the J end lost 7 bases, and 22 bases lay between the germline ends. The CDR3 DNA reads TGTGCCAGCAGGCTTACCCGGGACCCTCTAGATAATGAGCAGTTCTTC. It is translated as CASRLTRDPLDNEQFF.

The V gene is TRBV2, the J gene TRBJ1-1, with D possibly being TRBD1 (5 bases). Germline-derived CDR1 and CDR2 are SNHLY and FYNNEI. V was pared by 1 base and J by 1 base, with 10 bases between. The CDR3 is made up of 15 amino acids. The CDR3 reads CASSEGSGTNTEAFF. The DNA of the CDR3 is TGTGCCAGCAGTGAAGGGTCAGGGACGAACACTGAAGCTTTCTTT.

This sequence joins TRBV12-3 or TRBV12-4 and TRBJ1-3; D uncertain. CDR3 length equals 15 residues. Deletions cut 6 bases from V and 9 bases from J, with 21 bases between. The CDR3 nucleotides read TGTGCCAGCAGGCCCCCGACGCGCCCGAACGCCACCATATATTTT. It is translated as CASRPPTRPNATIYF.

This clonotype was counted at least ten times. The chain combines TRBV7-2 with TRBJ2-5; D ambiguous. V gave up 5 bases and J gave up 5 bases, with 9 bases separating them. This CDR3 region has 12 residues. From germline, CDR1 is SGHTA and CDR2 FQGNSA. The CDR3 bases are TGTGCCAGCAGCAAATTAGGGGAGACCCAGTACTTC. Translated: CASSKLGETQYF.

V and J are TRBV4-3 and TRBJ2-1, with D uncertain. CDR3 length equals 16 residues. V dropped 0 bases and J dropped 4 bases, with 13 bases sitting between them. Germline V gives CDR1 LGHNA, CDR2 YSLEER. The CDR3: CASSQEAMSGYNEQFF. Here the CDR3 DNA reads TGCGCCAGCAGCCAAGAGGCGATGTCCGGATACAATGAGCAGTTCTTC.

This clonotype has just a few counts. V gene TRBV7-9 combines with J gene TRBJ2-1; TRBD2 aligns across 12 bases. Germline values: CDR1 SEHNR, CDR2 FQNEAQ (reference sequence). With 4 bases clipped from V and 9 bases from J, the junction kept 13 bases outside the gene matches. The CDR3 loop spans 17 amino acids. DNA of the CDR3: TGTGCCAGCAGCTCCGACTCTCTAGCGGGAGGGCACACTGAGCAGTTCTTC. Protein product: CASSSDSLAGGHTEQFF.

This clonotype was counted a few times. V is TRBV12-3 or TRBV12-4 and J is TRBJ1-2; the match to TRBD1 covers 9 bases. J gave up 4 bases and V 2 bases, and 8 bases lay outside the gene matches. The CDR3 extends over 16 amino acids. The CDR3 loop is CASSLTRTGEVYGYTF. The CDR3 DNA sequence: TGTGCCAGCAGTTTAACCCGGACAGGGGAGGTCTATGGCTACACCTTC.

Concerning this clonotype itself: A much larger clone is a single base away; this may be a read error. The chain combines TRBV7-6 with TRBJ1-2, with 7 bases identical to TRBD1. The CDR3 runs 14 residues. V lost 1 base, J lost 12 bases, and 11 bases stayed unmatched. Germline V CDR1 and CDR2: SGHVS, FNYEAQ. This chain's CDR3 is CASSLDGGQYGHTF. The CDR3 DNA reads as TGTGCCAGCAGCTTAGACGGGGGACAGTACGGCCACACCTTC.

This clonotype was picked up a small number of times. In nucleotides, the CDR3 is TGTGCCAGCAGCAAGGACAGGGGGCTTCGAGAGACCCAGTACTTC. Amino acid sequence: CASSKDRGLRETQYF. The rearrangement links TRBV5-6 to TRBJ2-5, with 11 bases fitting TRBD1. V shed 4 bases, J shed 4 bases, and the junction held 6 bases outside the gene matches. The CDR3 is 15 amino acids. The germline V gene has CDR1 SGHDT and CDR2 YYEEEE.

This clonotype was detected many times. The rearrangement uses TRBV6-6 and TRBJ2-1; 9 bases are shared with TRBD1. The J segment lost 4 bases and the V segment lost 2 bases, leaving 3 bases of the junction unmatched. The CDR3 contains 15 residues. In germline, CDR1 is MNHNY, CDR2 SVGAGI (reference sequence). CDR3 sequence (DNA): TGTGCCAGCAGTTACCGACAGGGGGTTTACAATGAGCAGTTCTTC. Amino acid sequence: CASSYRQGVYNEQFF.

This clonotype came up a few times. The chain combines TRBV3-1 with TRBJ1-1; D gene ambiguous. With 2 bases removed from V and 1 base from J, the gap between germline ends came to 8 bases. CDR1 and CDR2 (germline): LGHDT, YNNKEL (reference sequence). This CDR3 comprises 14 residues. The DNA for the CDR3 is TGTGCCAGCAGCCAAAACGGATGGAACACTGAAGCTTTCTTT. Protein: CASSQNGWNTEAFF.

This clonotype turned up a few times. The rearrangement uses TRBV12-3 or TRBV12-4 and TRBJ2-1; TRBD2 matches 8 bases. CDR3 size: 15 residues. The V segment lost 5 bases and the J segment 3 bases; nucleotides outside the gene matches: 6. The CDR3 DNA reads TGTGCCAGCAGTCTAGGGACTAGTAGCTACAATGAGCAGTTCTTC. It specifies CASSLGTSSYNEQFF.

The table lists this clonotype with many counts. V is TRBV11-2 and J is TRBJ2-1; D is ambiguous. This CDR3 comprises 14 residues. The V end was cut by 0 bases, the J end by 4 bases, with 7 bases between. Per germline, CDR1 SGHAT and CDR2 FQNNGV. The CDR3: CASSLEPKYNEQFF. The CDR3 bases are TGTGCCAGCAGCTTAGAACCAAAGTACAATGAGCAGTTCTTC.

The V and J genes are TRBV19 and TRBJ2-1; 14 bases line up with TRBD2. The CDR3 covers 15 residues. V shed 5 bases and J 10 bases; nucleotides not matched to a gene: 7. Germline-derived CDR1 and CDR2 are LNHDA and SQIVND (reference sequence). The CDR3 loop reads CASSATGTSGREQFF. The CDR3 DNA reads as TGTGCCAGTAGTGCAACCGGGACTAGCGGGAGAGAGCAGTTCTTC.

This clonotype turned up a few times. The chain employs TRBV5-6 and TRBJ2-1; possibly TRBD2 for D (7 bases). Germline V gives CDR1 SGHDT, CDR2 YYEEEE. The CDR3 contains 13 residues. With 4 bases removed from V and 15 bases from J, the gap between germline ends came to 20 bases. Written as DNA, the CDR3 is TGTGCCAGCAGCCCGAAGTCGGGGGGCGGTTCGTTCTTC. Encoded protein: CASSPKSGGGSFF.

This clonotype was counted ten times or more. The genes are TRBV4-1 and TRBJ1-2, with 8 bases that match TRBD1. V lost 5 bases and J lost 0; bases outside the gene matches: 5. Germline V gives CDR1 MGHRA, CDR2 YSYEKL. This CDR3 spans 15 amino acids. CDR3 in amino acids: CASSTQTGANYGYTF. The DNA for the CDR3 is TGCGCCAGCAGCACCCAGACAGGGGCTAACTATGGCTACACCTTC.

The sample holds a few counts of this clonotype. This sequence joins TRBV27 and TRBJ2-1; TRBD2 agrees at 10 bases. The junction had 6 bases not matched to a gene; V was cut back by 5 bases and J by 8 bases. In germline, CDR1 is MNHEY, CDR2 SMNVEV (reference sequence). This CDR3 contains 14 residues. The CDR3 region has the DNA TGTGCCAGCAGTGGTAGCGGGAGGTGGGATGAGCAGTTCTTC. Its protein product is CASSGSGRWDEQFF.

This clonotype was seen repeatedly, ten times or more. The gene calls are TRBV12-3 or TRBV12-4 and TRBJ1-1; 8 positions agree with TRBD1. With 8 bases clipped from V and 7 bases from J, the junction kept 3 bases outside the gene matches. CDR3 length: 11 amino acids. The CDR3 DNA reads TGTGCCAGCGGGGACAGGATTGAAGCTTTCTTT. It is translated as CASGDRIEAFF.

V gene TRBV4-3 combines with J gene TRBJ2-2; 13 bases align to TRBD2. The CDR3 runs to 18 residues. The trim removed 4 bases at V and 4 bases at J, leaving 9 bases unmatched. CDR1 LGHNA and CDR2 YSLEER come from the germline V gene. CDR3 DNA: TGCGCCAGCAGCCGGCAACTAGCGGGAGGGCCGGGCACCGGGGAGCTGTTTTTT. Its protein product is CASSRQLAGGPGTGELFF.

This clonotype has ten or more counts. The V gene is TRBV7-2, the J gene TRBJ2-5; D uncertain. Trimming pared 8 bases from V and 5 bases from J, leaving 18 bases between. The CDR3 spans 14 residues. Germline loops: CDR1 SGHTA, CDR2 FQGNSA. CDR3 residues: CASRSTRQAETQYF. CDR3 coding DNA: TGTGCCAGCCGCTCCACCAGGCAGGCGGAGACCCAGTACTTC. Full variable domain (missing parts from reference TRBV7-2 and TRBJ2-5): GAGVSQSPSNKVTEKGKDVELRCDPISGHTALYWYRQSLGQGLEFLIYFQGNSAPDKSGLPSDRFSAERTGGSVSTLTIQRTQQEDSAVYLCASRSTRQAETQYFGPGTRLLVL.

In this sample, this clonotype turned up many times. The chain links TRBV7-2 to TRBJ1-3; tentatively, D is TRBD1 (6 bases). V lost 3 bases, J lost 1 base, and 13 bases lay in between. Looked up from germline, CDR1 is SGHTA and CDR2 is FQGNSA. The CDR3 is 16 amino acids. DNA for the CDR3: TGTGCCAGCAGCTTTCCAGCAGGGGAGTCTGGAAACACCATATATTTT. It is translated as CASSFPAGESGNTIYF.

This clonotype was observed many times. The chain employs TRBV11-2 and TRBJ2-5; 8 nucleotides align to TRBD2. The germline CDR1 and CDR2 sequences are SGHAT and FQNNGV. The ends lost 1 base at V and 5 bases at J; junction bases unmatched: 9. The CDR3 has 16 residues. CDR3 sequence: CASSLGQMASGETQYF. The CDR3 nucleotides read TGTGCCAGCAGCTTAGGACAAATGGCTAGCGGGGAGACCCAGTACTTC.